These T cell receptor beta chains were read from a single sample in a study of shared clonotypes between healthy human individuals. The protocol was immunoSEQ multiplex PCR, while the TCRdb copy is restricted to in-frame clones and leaves out a portion. The table has approximately 2.1 million clones, approximately 95% seen once; the top ten hold under 0.45%. Sequencing was carried out using naive CD4+ T cells from PBMCs. The receptors derive from a man younger than 35 in good health. Some clones in this sample may be carry-over from other donors' samples. Both conserved end residues are part of each CDR3. D genes are given only for firm matches. Size tells how often a clone was seen (once, few, many) or the class of an expanded clone, and some rows leave it out.

CDR3 DNA	CDR3 protein	D gene	V gene	J gene	clone size
TGTGCCAGCAGCTTATCGGGACAGCCCCAAGAGACCCAGTACTTC	CASSLSGQPQETQYF	TRBD1	TRBV7-8	TRBJ2-5	-
TGTGCCAGCAGCTCCGCTTCGGGGTTTGGATACGAGCAGTACTTC	CASSSASGFGYEQYF	-	TRBV11-3	TRBJ2-7	-
TGTGCCAGCCTCTACAGGGGGACAGAAAATGAGCAGTTCTTC	CASLYRGTENEQFF	TRBD1	TRBV7-2	TRBJ2-1	-
TGTGCCAGCAGTATGTTAGGAAAACTGTTTTTT	CASSMLGKLFF	-	TRBV28	TRBJ1-4	once
TGTGCCAGCAGCTCAGGTAGCGGGAGAAGTGGGACCCAGTACTTC	CASSSGSGRSGTQYF	TRBD2	TRBV7-7	TRBJ2-5	once
TGTGCCATCAGTCCCGGCCTGAGCTCCTACGAGCAGTACTTC	CAISPGLSSYEQYF	-	TRBV10-3	TRBJ2-7	-
TGTGCCAGCCTCGGACAGGGATATGGCTACACCTTC	CASLGQGYGYTF	TRBD1	TRBV2	TRBJ1-2	-
TGCGCCAGCAGCCAAAGACTAGCGGGAGCTCAAGAGACCCAGTACTTC	CASSQRLAGAQETQYF	TRBD2	TRBV4-1	TRBJ2-5	-
TGTGCCATCAGTGGAGCGGAAGAGACCCAGTACTTC	CAISGAEETQYF	-	TRBV10-3	TRBJ2-5	once
TGTGCCAGCAGAATACGGGAGGCCCCCACAGATACGCAGTATTTT	CASRIREAPTDTQYF	TRBD2	TRBV13	TRBJ2-3	-
TGTGCCAGCAGTTTGAGCGGACCTAGCACAGATACGCAGTATTTT	CASSLSGPSTDTQYF	-	TRBV28	TRBJ2-3	-
TGTGCCAGCAGCCTGGGACTAGCGGGATTCAATGAGCAGTTCTTC	CASSLGLAGFNEQFF	TRBD2	TRBV4-2	TRBJ2-1	-
TGTGCCATCAGTGAGAGTGGGGGCGCAAAACTGTTTTTT	CAISESGGAKLFF	-	TRBV10-3	TRBJ1-4	-
TGTGCCAGTAGTACCAGGGGACTAGCGGGACATACGCAGTATTTT	CASSTRGLAGHTQYF	TRBD2	TRBV19	TRBJ2-3	-
TGTGCCAGCAGCCTCGGACAGGGGCACTATGGCTACACCTTC	CASSLGQGHYGYTF	TRBD1	TRBV5-6	TRBJ1-2	-
TGTGCCAGCAAACTGGGTAATCAGCCCCAGCATTTT	CASKLGNQPQHF	-	TRBV28	TRBJ1-5	-
TGTGCCAGCAGTGCCGGGACAGGGGGCGAGCAGTACTTC	CASSAGTGGEQYF	TRBD1	TRBV6-5	TRBJ2-7	-
TGTGCCAGCAGCTTAGTACTAGCGGGGCCCTACGAGCAGTACTTC	CASSLVLAGPYEQYF	TRBD2	TRBV7-9	TRBJ2-7	-
TGTGCCAGCAGCGCTTACACAGATACGCAGTATTTT	CASSAYTDTQYF	-	TRBV9	TRBJ2-3	-
TGTGCCAGCAGCTTAGCCTTCGCGGGAGGGGCCTACGAGCAGTACTTC	CASSLAFAGGAYEQYF	TRBD2	TRBV11-3	TRBJ2-7	-
TGTGCCAGCAGCTCCGACAGTCAATCTGGAAACACCATATATTTT	CASSSDSQSGNTIYF	-	TRBV6-6	TRBJ1-3	-
TGTGCCTGGAGCGAGGCGGGCCAGCCCCAGCATTTT	CAWSEAGQPQHF	-	TRBV30	TRBJ1-5	-
TGTGCCAGCAGGCAGCCGCTGGGATACAATGAGCAGTTCTTC	CASRQPLGYNEQFF	-	TRBV2	TRBJ2-1	-
TGTGCCAGCAGCTTTTCAGGGGACGGGACCCAGTACTTC	CASSFSGDGTQYF	-	TRBV7-2	TRBJ2-5	-
TGTGCCAGCAGTCCCGACTTCGGGAGGAGAGGTGAGCAGTTCTTC	CASSPDFGRRGEQFF	TRBD2	TRBV28	TRBJ2-1	-
TGTGCCAGCAGGACGGAGACTAATGAAAAACTGTTTTTT	CASRTETNEKLFF	-	TRBV2	TRBJ1-4	-
TGTGCCAGCAGCTTGGAGGGACGGGGAAGGGATTCACCCCTCCACTTT	CASSLEGRGRDSPLHF	-	TRBV5-6	TRBJ1-6	-
TGTGCCAGCAGCTTGTTAGCGGGAGGGCACACAGATACGCAGTATTTT	CASSLLAGGHTDTQYF	TRBD2	TRBV7-9	TRBJ2-3	-
TGTGCCAGCAGCTTAGGACAGGGCTTTGGCTACACCTTC	CASSLGQGFGYTF	TRBD1	TRBV7-3	TRBJ1-2	-
TGCGCCAGCAGCTCACCTGACCCGCCGGCACACCAGTACTTC	CASSSPDPPAHQYF	-	TRBV5-1	TRBJ2-5	-
TGTGCCAGCAGCAAAGATCAGGTGGGAGACAGGGGGGGAAACACTGAAGCTTTCTTT	CASSKDQVGDRGGNTEAFF	-	TRBV21-1	TRBJ1-1	-
TGTGCCAGTAGTATTTGGGGAAATCAGCCCCAGCATTTT	CASSIWGNQPQHF	-	TRBV19	TRBJ1-5	-
TGTGCCAGCAGTTTATCGAACTGGAACCAGCCCCAGCATTTT	CASSLSNWNQPQHF	-	TRBV27	TRBJ1-5	-
TGTGCCAGCAGCCATGGGACTAGCGGGATTTCCTACGAGCAGTACTTC	CASSHGTSGISYEQYF	TRBD2	TRBV4-2	TRBJ2-7	-
TGTGCCAGCAGCCGACAGGGTATGGACGGGGAGCTGTTTTTT	CASSRQGMDGELFF	TRBD1	TRBV7-2	TRBJ2-2	-
TGCGCCAGCAGCCCGGGACTTCTCACCGGGGAGCTGTTTTTT	CASSPGLLTGELFF	-	TRBV5-1	TRBJ2-2	-
TGTGCCAGCAGCTTGGCCACCAGGGTTTGGGAAGAGACCCAGTACTTC	CASSLATRVWEETQYF	-	TRBV5-6	TRBJ2-5	-
TGTGCCAGCAGCGTAGCTACGAGGACTAGCGCCACAGATACGCAGTATTTT	CASSVATRTSATDTQYF	TRBD2	TRBV9	TRBJ2-3	-
TGTGCCAGTAGTGGGGCCTCTCGAAACACCATATATTTT	CASSGASRNTIYF	-	TRBV19	TRBJ1-3	-
TGTGCCAGCAGCCGGGGGTCTCAAGAGACCCAGTACTTC	CASSRGSQETQYF	-	TRBV7-3	TRBJ2-5	-
TGTGCCAGCAGTCCAGGGGGAGGCGGGCGGCCCCAGCATTTT	CASSPGGGGRPQHF	TRBD1	TRBV28	TRBJ1-5	-
TGTGCCAGTAGTTCTAATCACCGGCACAGCAACTCCTACGAGCAGTACTTC	CASSSNHRHSNSYEQYF	-	TRBV19	TRBJ2-7	once
TGTGCCAGCAGTGAAGCGCTTCGGGCCAGCTACGAGCAGTACTTC	CASSEALRASYEQYF	-	TRBV6-1	TRBJ2-7	once
TGTGCCAGCAGCTTAGCGCTCGGACAGACTTACAATGAGCAGTTCTTC	CASSLALGQTYNEQFF	-	TRBV7-9	TRBJ2-1	-
TGTGCCATCAGTGAGTCCTTGGTCGAGCAGTACTTC	CAISESLVEQYF	-	TRBV10-3	TRBJ2-7	-
TGTGCCAGCAGCCTAGGAGGTGGCACTGAAGCTTTCTTT	CASSLGGGTEAFF	-	TRBV6-5	TRBJ1-1	-
TGCGCCAGCAGCTCGCAGACAGGACCCCAAGAGACCCAGTACTTC	CASSSQTGPQETQYF	-	TRBV5-1	TRBJ2-5	-
TGTGCCAGCAGACGCCAGGGTAGCGGGGAGCTGTTTTTT	CASRRQGSGELFF	-	TRBV27	TRBJ2-2	-
TGTGCCTGGGACAGGGCTGGGGCCAACGTCCTGACTTTC	CAWDRAGANVLTF	TRBD1	TRBV30	TRBJ2-6	-
TGTGCCAGTAGTCAGGACTACTCCTACGAGCAGTACTTC	CASSQDYSYEQYF	-	TRBV19	TRBJ2-7	-